This T cell receptor beta chain was recovered during a study of regulatory T cells in long-lasting Graves disease. Study as a whole: By definition, persistent Graves' disease involved antithyroid drugs for over 5 years alongside positive TSH receptor antibodies. Overall study findings and caveats: Repertoires from persistent disease leaned toward TRBV28, TRBJ1-2 and TRBJ2-5. Limited samples may have lowered accuracy. Whereas approximately 980 public clonotypes were shared by new patients, persistent patients shared more, at a few thousand.

Comment on this clonotype: The antigen is not known.

The CDR3 is made up of 14 amino acids. The trim removed 3 bases at V and 6 bases at J, leaving 3 bases unmatched. The germline CDR1 and CDR2 sequences are SNHLY and FYNNEI. The authors built TCR beta libraries using iRepertoire HTBI primers and Arm-PCR of CDR3 regions. TCRdb re-derived calls from the multiplex PCR reads in MiXCR, one entry per CDR3 protein. Of about 460,000 distinct CDR3 sequences detected, 22% appear once; the ten largest clones hold roughly 13%. Time point denoted: persistent/refractory GD, antithyroid drugs over 5 years with positive TRAb. Making the TCR library involved RNA that had been extracted from PBMCs.

The chain carries TRBV2 and TRBJ1-5, with 9 bases fitting TRBD1. The sample here was peripheral blood mononuclear cells (PBMCs), taken when the disease was refractory, from a patient treated with antithyroid drugs. This TCR came from a female donor with Graves disease. For the CDR3, the DNA is TGTGCCAGCAGTGAGGGACAGGGCGCTCAGCCCCAGCATTTT. Translated, it gives CASSEGQGAQPQHF. Drawing the rest from reference TRBV2 and TRBJ1-5, the complete variable domain is EPEVTQTPSHQVTQMGQEVILRCVPISNHLYFYWYRQILGQKVEFLVSFYNNEISEKSEIFDDQFSVERPDGSNFTLKIRSTKLEDSAMYFCASSEGQGAQPQHFGDGTRLSIL.